Presented here are 18 T cell receptor beta chains from one specimen sequenced in a study of blood T cell repertoires in COVID-19. Sequencing was performed with immunoSEQ multiplex PCR; in TCRdb, only in-frame clones are kept and a portion is missing. The top ten hold around 1.6% of the sample, which has approximately 200,000 clones, just over 85% seen once. Sequenced material: peripheral blood. The source is a man younger than 30 with active or convalescent COVID-19.

The rearrangement joins TRBV5-1 to TRBJ1-1, with unresolved D. V was shortened by 0 bases and J by 0 bases, with 9 bases between the two germline ends. Germline-derived CDR1 and CDR2 are SGHRS and YFSETQ. The CDR3 consists of 15 residues. Here the CDR3 DNA reads TGCGCCAGCAGCTTGGACGCAGTGATGAACACTGAAGCTTTCTTT. This encodes CASSLDAVMNTEAFF.

V usage is TRBV7-6 and J usage is TRBJ2-2; D is possibly TRBD2 (5 bases). With 8 bases removed from V and 5 bases from J, the gap between germline ends came to 6 bases. The CDR3 is 11 amino acids. The germline gives CDR1 SGHVS, CDR2 FNYEAQ. The CDR3 nucleotides read TGTGCCAGCCGCGGGACCGGGGAGCTGTTTTTT. It codes for CASRGTGELFF.

The chain is built from TRBV9 and TRBJ2-7; no definite D call. This CDR3 has 14 amino acids. Trimming removed 1 base from V and 0 bases from J, with 8 bases in between. Germline V gene sequence: CDR1 SGDLS, CDR2 YYNGEE. The CDR3 reads CASSVSAGSYEQYF. Here the CDR3 DNA reads TGTGCCAGCAGCGTATCCGCAGGCTCCTACGAGCAGTACTTC.

The chain carries TRBV7-9 and TRBJ2-7; D gene unclear. The ends were cut back, 8 bases at V and 3 bases at J, with 17 bases in the middle. The germline gives CDR1 SEHNR, CDR2 FQNEAQ (reference sequence). The CDR3 sequence is 14 residues long. The CDR3 here is CASQFAASNYEQYF. The CDR3 DNA reads as TGTGCCAGCCAATTCGCGGCCTCAAACTACGAGCAGTACTTC.

The V call is TRBV19, the J call TRBJ2-1, with 8 bases lining up with TRBD1. Germline V gene lookup returns CDR1 LNHDA and CDR2 SQIVND (reference sequence). The CDR3 consists of 14 residues. V lost 4 bases and J lost 7; bases outside the gene matches: 6. The chain's CDR3 is CASSTGQEENEQFF. In DNA, the CDR3 is TGTGCCAGTAGTACGGGACAGGAGGAGAATGAGCAGTTCTTC.

The chain links TRBV28 to TRBJ1-1; D is perhaps TRBD1 (5 bases). V lost 4 bases, J lost 2 bases, and 17 bases lay in between. CDR1 is MDHEN and CDR2 is SYDVKM in the germline V gene. The CDR3 is made up of 16 amino acids. CDR3 coding DNA: TGTGCCAGCAGTTACTTAAGCCAGGGCTATAACACTGAAGCTTTCTTT. Protein product: CASSYLSQGYNTEAFF.

CDR3 region: CASSLRGPGNTIYF. The CDR3 DNA is TGTGCCAGCAGTTTGCGGGGGCCTGGAAACACCATATATTTT. The V and J genes are TRBV27 and TRBJ1-3; tentatively, D is TRBD1 (6 bases). Deletions cut 3 bases from V and 2 bases from J, with 8 bases between. Germline CDR1 reads MNHEY; CDR2 reads SMNVEV (reference sequence). The CDR3 is 14 amino acids.

This chain connects TRBV5-5 to TRBJ2-7; TRBD1 aligns across 7 bases. Germline V lookup: CDR1 SGHKS, CDR2 YYEKEE (reference sequence). V trimming: 5 bases; J trimming: 0 bases; junction bases outside the gene matches: 5. This CDR3 comprises 14 residues. The CDR3 bases are TGTGCCAGCAGTTATACAGGGGCCTCCTACGAGCAGTACTTC. This codes for CASSYTGASYEQYF. Using reference TRBV5-5 and TRBJ2-7 for the parts outside the CDR3, the full variable domain is DAGVTQSPTHLIKTRGQQVTLRCSPISGHKSVSWYQQVLGQGPQFIFQYYEKEERGRGNFPDRFSARQFPNYSSELNVNALLLGDSALYLCASSYTGASYEQYFGPGTRLTVT.

This chain connects TRBV6-5 to TRBJ1-3; weak D call: TRBD1 (5 bases). The ends were cut back, 0 bases at V and 1 base at J, with 10 bases in the middle. From germline, CDR1 is MNHEY and CDR2 SVGAGI. This CDR3 region has 16 residues. The CDR3 is CASSYSIPGSGNTIYF. CDR3 coding DNA: TGTGCCAGCAGTTACTCGATCCCAGGGTCTGGAAACACCATATATTTT.

The rearrangement uses TRBV5-1 and TRBJ2-7; 7 bases map to TRBD2. Germline CDR1 reads SGHRS; CDR2 reads YFSETQ. The trim removed 0 bases at V and 1 base at J, leaving 7 bases unmatched. CDR3 length equals 16 residues. CDR3 sequence (DNA): TGCGCCAGCAGCTTGGTCCTGGCGGGAGCTTCCTACGAGCAGTACTTC. It is translated as CASSLVLAGASYEQYF.

The genes are TRBV19 and TRBJ1-1; D not resolved. In germline, CDR1 is LNHDA, CDR2 SQIVND (reference sequence). V was cut by 0 bases and J by 4 bases, with 18 bases left in between. The CDR3 covers 17 residues. CDR3 sequence reads: CASSIEGGAGKGTEAFF. In DNA form, the CDR3 reads TGTGCCAGTAGTATAGAAGGAGGCGCGGGTAAGGGCACTGAAGCTTTCTTT.

This chain joins TRBV5-1 and TRBJ1-2, with 8 bases matching TRBD1. Germline V gene data show CDR1 as SGHRS and CDR2 as YFSETQ. The V segment lost 1 base and the J segment 5 bases; nucleotides outside the gene matches: 7. The CDR3 consists of 15 residues. The CDR3 region is CASSLKDRVSYGYTF. The CDR3 DNA reads TGCGCCAGCAGCTTGAAGGACAGGGTTTCATATGGCTACACCTTC.

This sequence joins TRBV5-1 and TRBJ1-1; D is ambiguous. The CDR3 extends over 14 amino acids. Trimming removed 0 bases from V and 2 bases from J, with 8 bases in between. Germline V gene sequence: CDR1 SGHRS, CDR2 YFSETQ. The CDR3 is CASSLGSANTEAFF. The CDR3 coding sequence is TGCGCCAGCAGCTTGGGTAGTGCTAACACTGAAGCTTTCTTT.

The genes are TRBV7-9 and TRBJ2-3; 9 nucleotides agree with TRBD2. The germline V gene has CDR1 SEHNR and CDR2 FQNEAQ (reference sequence). Unmatched junction bases numbered 4, after V lost 6 bases and J lost 3 bases. This CDR3 is 14 amino acids long. DNA of the CDR3: TGTGCCAGCAGTTGGGCGGGAGGGACAGATACGCAGTATTTT. Translation: CASSWAGGTDTQYF.

The CDR3 reads CAFRRSGSPPDTQYF. CDR3 nucleotide sequence: TGTGCCTTTCGGAGGAGCGGGAGTCCCCCAGATACGCAGTATTTT. This rearrangement joins TRBV30 to TRBJ2-3; 8 bases match TRBD2. The CDR3 length is 15 residues. Germline CDR1 and CDR2: GTSNPN and SVGIG (reference sequence). Trimming at V came to 7 bases and at J to 4 bases, leaving 13 bases not matched to a gene.

This sequence joins TRBV9 and TRBJ1-6; D remains ambiguous. The CDR3 covers 18 residues. The V gene lost 0 bases and the J gene lost 7 bases, with 20 bases spanning the gap. The germline V gene has CDR1 SGDLS and CDR2 YYNGEE. CDR3 coding DNA: TGTGCCAGCAGCGTAGATTTATCGGATTCGGGGATGAATTCACCCCTCCACTTT. Translating it yields CASSVDLSDSGMNSPLHF. Full variable domain (missing parts from reference TRBV9 and TRBJ1-6): DSGVTQTPKHLITATGQRVTLRCSPRSGDLSVYWYQQSLDQGLQFLIQYYNGEERAKGNILERFSAQQFPDLHSELNLSSLELGDSALYFCASSVDLSDSGMNSPLHFGNGTRLTVT.

This clone was recorded a few times. Here the CDR3 reads CASSSFTEAFF. In nucleotides, the CDR3 is TGTGCCAGCTCCTCTTTCACTGAAGCTTTCTTT. The chain uses TRBV25-1 and TRBJ1-1; no clear D gene. Germline-derived CDR1 and CDR2 are MGHDK and SYGVNS. Between the trimmed V and J ends, which lost 8 bases and 4 bases, there was a span of 8 bases. The CDR3 totals 11 residues.

The chain links TRBV5-4 to TRBJ2-5, with a tentative D call TRBD2 (6 bases). V lost 4 bases, J lost 5 bases, and 18 bases lay in between. Germline V gene data show CDR1 as SGHNT and CDR2 as YYREEE (reference sequence). CDR3 length equals 15 residues. CDR3 sequence: CASSPRREVGETQYF. The CDR3 region has the DNA TGTGCCAGCAGCCCGCGCAGGGAGGTCGGGGAGACCCAGTACTTC.